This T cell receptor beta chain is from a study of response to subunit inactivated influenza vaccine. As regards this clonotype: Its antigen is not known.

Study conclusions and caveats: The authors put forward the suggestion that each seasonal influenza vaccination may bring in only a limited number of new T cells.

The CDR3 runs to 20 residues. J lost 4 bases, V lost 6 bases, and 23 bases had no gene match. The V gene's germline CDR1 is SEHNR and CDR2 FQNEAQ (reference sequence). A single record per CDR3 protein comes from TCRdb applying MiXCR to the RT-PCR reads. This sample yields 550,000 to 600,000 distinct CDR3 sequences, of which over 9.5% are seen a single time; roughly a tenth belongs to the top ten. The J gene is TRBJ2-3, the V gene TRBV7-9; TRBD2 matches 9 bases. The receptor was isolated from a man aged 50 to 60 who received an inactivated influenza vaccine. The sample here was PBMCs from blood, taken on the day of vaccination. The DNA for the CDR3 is TGTGCCAGCAGAAACCCTTTGGTTGAGCGGGGGGCCCGAGGGTCAGATACGCAGTATTTT. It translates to CASRNPLVERGARGSDTQYF.